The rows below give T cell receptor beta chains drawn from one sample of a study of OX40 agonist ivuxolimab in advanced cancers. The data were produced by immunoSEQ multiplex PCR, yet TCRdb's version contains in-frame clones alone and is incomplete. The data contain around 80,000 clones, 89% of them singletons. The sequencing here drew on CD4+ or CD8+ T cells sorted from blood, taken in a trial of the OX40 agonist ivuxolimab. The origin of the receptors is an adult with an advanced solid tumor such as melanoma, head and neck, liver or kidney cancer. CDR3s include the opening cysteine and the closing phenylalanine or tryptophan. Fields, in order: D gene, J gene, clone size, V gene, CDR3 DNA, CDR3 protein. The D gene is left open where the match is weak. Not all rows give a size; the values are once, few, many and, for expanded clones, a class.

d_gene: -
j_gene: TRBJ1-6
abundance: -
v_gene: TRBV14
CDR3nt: TGTGCCAGCAGCCTAGCCAGGGATTCACCCCTCCACTTT
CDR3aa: CASSLARDSPLHF

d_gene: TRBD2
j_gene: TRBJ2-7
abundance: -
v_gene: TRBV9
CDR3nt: TGTGCCAGCGCACCGGGACTACGGGACTACGAGCAGTACTTC
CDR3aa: CASAPGLRDYEQYF

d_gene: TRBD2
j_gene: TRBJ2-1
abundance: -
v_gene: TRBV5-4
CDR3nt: TGTGCCAGCAGCTCACCCGCGGGGCATCGGGCGGGAGGGCTATACAATGAGCAGTTCTTC
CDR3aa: CASSSPAGHRAGGLYNEQFF

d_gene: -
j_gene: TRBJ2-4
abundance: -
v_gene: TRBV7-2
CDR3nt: TGTGCCAGCAGCTTTCCCAAAAACATTCAGTACTTC
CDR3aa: CASSFPKNIQYF

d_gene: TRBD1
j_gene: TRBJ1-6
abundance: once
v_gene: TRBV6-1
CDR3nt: TGTGCCAGTGCAGGGGGCAGGAATTCACCCCTCCACTTT
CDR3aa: CASAGGRNSPLHF

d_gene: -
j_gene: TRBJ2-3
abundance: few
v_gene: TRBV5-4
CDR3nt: TGTGCCAGCAGCCCCATGATGAGCGGGTCGAAGTCGGATACGCAGTATTTT
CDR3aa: CASSPMMSGSKSDTQYF

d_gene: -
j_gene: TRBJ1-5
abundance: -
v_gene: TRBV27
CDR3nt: TGTGCCAGCAGTTCCCTGCGACAGGCGGTTAGCAATCAGCCCCAGCATTTT
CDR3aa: CASSSLRQAVSNQPQHF

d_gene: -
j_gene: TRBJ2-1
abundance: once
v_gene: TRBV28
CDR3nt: TGTGCCAGCAGGAAAAGCAAGCGAGTCTACAATGAGCAGTTCTTC
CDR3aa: CASRKSKRVYNEQFF

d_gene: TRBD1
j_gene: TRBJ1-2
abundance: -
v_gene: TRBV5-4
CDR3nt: TGTGCCAGCAGCTTGGCCGTTACAGGGGACTATGGCTACACCTTC
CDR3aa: CASSLAVTGDYGYTF

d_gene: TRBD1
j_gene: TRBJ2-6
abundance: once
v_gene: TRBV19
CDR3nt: TGTGCCAGTAGTATCGCAGGGGGCGCTGGGGCCAACGTCCTGACTTTC
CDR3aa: CASSIAGGAGANVLTF

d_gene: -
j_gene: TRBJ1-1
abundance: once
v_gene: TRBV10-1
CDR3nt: TGCGCCAGCAGCGACCAGTTGCATTCCGAAGCTTTCTTT
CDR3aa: CASSDQLHSEAFF

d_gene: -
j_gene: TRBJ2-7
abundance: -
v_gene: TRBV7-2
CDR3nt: TGTGCCAGCAGCTTATCCAGGACAGAGCAGTACTTC
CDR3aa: CASSLSRTEQYF

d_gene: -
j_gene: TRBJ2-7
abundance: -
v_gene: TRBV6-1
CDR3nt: TGTGCCAGCACCCCTCGAGGGGGATCCTACGAGCAGTACTTC
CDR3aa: CASTPRGGSYEQYF

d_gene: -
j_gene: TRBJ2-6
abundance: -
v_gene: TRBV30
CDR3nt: TGTGCCTGGAGTAGGACCAGGCCTAGCTCTGGGGCCAACGTCCTGACTTTC
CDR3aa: CAWSRTRPSSGANVLTF

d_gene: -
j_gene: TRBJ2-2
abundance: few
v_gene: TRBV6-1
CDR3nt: TGTGCCAGCAGTGAAGCGTCAGGGGCGGTGACCGGGGAGCTGTTTTTT
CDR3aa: CASSEASGAVTGELFF

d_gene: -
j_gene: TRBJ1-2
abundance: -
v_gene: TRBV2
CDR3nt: TGTGCCAGCAGTGGGGCAGGGTCCTCGAGTTATGGCTACACCTTC
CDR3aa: CASSGAGSSSYGYTF

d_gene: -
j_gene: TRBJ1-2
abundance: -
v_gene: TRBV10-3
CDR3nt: TGTGCCATCAGTTCCTTCGAGAACAGCTATGGCTACACCTTC
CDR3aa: CAISSFENSYGYTF

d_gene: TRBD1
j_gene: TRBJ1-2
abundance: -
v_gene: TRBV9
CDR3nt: TGTGCCAGCAGCGGGCAGGGGGTGGCCGCTCCCTATGGCTACACCTTC
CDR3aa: CASSGQGVAAPYGYTF

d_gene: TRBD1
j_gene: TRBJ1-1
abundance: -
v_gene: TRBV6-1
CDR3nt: TGTGCCAGCAGTGAAGCAGATGGACAGGGAAGAGCTTTCTTT
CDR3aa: CASSEADGQGRAFF

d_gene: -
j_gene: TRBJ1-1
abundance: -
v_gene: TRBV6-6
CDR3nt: TGTGCCAGCAGTTACCTCGGTTTAATGGTTGAAGCTTTCTTT
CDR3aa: CASSYLGLMVEAFF

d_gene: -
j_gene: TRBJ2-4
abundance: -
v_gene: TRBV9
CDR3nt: TGTGCCAGCAGCGTAGTTGCAGAGGGATCGAGAAACATTCAGTACTTC
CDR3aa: CASSVVAEGSRNIQYF

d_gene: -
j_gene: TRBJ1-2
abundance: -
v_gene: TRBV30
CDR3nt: TGTGCCTGGAGTAGGGGAGGCAGCGTTAACTATGGCTACACCTTC
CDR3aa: CAWSRGGSVNYGYTF

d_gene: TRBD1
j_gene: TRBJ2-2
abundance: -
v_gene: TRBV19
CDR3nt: TGTGCCAGTAGGGGGACAGGGGGACTCCCCACCGGGGAGCTGTTTTTT
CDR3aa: CASRGTGGLPTGELFF

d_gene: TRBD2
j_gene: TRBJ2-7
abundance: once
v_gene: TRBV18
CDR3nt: TGTGCCAGCTCACCGCCAGGAGGGACTAGCGGCCTTCGGGGGCAGTACTTC
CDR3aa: CASSPPGGTSGLRGQYF

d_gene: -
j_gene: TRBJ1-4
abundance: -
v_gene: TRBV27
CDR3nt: TGTGCCAGCAGTTTACGGCGGGGAGTTGCAACTAATGAAAAACTGTTTTTT
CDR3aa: CASSLRRGVATNEKLFF

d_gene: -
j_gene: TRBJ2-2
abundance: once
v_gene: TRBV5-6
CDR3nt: TGTGCCAGCAGCTTAGGTGGAGCCGGGGAGCTGTTTTTT
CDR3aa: CASSLGGAGELFF

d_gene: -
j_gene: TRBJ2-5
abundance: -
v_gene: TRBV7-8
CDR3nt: TGTGCCAGCAGCTTAGTGGGGGCAGGACGTGGCGAGACCCAGTACTTC
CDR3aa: CASSLVGAGRGETQYF

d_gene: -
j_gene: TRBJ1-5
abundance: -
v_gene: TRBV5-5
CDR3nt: TGTGCCAGCAGCTTGGGGGACGGCAATCAGCCCCAGCATTTT
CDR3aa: CASSLGDGNQPQHF

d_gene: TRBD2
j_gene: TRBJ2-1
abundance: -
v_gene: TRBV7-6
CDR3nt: TGTGCCAGCAGCTTAGTTGGGCGGGGGAGCTCCTACAATGAGCAGTTCTTC
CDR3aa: CASSLVGRGSSYNEQFF

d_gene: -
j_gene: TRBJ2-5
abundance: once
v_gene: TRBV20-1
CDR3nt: TGCAGCTACAGGGTGGTGGAGACCCAGTACTTC
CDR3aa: CSYRVVETQYF

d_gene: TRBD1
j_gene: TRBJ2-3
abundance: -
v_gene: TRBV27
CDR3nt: TGTGCCAGCACCCACCGGGACAGGGGATCAGATACGCAGTATTTT
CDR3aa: CASTHRDRGSDTQYF

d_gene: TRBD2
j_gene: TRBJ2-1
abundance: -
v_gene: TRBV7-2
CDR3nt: TGTGCCAGCAGCTCCCATGGAGCTAGCGGACTTTACAATGAGCAGTTCTTC
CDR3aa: CASSSHGASGLYNEQFF

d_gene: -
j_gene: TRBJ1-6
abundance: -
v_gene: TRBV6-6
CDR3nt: TGTGCCAGCACCCAGGGCGGACAGAATTCACCCCTCCACTTT
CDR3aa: CASTQGGQNSPLHF

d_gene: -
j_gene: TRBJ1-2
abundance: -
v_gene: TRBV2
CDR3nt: TGTGCCAGCAGTGATGGGGGTAAAGTCGGCTACACCTTC
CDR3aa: CASSDGGKVGYTF

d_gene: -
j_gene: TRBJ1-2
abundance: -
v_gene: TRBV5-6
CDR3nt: TGTGCCAGCAGCCGAGGAACAGGGCCTGGCTACACCTTC
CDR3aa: CASSRGTGPGYTF

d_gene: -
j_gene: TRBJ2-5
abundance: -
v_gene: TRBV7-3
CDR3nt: TGTGCCAGCAGCCGTGGGCCTTCCACCCCAGAGACCCAGTACTTC
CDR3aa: CASSRGPSTPETQYF

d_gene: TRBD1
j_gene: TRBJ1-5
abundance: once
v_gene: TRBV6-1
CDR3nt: TGTGCCAGCAGTGAAGGAACAGGGGTCTTGAATCAGCCCCAGCATTTT
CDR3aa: CASSEGTGVLNQPQHF

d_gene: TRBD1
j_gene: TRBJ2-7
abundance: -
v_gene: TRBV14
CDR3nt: TGTGCCAGCAGCCAAGAAGGCTTCGCAGGGGGCGACGAGCAGTACTTC
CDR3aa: CASSQEGFAGGDEQYF

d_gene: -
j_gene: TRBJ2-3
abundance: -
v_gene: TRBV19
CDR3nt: TGTGCCAGTAGTATAGGGGGACTAGGGGGCTCAGATACGCAGTATTTT
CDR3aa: CASSIGGLGGSDTQYF

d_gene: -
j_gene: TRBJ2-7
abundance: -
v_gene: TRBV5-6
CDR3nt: TGTGCCAGCAGCTCTGGCCCTTGGGCCATCTCCTCCTACGAGCAGTACTTC
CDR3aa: CASSSGPWAISSYEQYF